This T cell receptor (beta chain) was identified during a study of blood T cell repertoires in COVID-19. Clones were sequenced by immunoSEQ multiplex PCR, and TCRdb holds only the in-frame ones, with some missing. The repertoire includes about 150,000 clones, 75% to 85% of them detected once, and 7.2% sits in the top ten. This CDR3 is built from 15 residues. The V gene's germline CDR1 is KGHSH and CDR2 LQKENI. V was shortened by 3 bases and J by 4 bases, with 13 bases between the two germline ends. Sequencing was performed on peripheral blood. The source of this sequence is a woman between 45 and 65 years old in a cohort sampled during active or convalescent COVID-19. The chain combines TRBV18 with TRBJ2-1; maybe TRBD1 (5 bases). The DNA of the CDR3 is TGTGCCAGCTCACCGGACCTGACAGCGTACAATGAGCAGTTCTTC. Translated, it gives CASSPDLTAYNEQFF.